This entry is about one TCR beta chain. These data are taken from a study of cytomegalovirus exposure and HLA in healthy donors. Both 60 Vbeta primers and 13 Jbeta primers went into the PCR. Only in-frame clones appear in the TCRdb table, and some are missing; sequencing was by immunoSEQ multiplex PCR. The sample yields fewer than 250,000 clones, roughly 80% seen once. Sequenced input: PBMCs. The source of this sequence is a woman aged 30 to 39 in good health and CMV-seropositive.

The CDR3: CASSLAGLSTGELFF. The CDR3 coding sequence is TGTGCCAGCAGTTTAGCAGGGTTGTCCACCGGGGAGCTGTTTTTT. This chain links TRBV28 with TRBJ2-2; TRBD1 might be the D (5 bases). CDR1 is MDHEN and CDR2 is SYDVKM in the germline V gene. Trimming shortened V by 2 bases and J by 4 bases, and 11 bases separated the two germline ends. The CDR3 consists of 15 residues.